This TCR beta chain derives from a study of CD8 T cells in ankylosing spondylitis. Findings of the study overall: Eight highly homologous variants formed a TCR beta motif that appeared characteristic of ankylosing spondylitis blood. Before this, some motif variants had been reported in reactive arthritis synovial fluid and blood. Reportedly, significant enrichment of disease-linked clones occurred in matched ankylosing spondylitis synovial fluid.

Per germline, CDR1 SGHTA and CDR2 FQGNSA. V lost 4 bases and J 8 bases, leaving 15 bases between the germline ends. The CDR3 has 14 amino acids. As concerns this clonotype: The antigen remains unidentified.

Researchers built TCR beta libraries using quantitative 5'-RACE with molecular barcodes. One entry per CDR3 protein, called by TCRdb with MiXCR from the 5' RACE reads. The table records over 450,000 distinct CDR3 sequences, about an eighth of them present only once. The receptor was isolated from a male donor with ankylosing spondylitis. Sequences were obtained from blood, either unsorted or a sorted T cell fraction (not recorded which). The chain employs TRBV7-2 and TRBJ2-4, with a possible D match to TRBD1 (6 bases). Here the CDR3 DNA reads TGTGCCAGCAGCTCCCGTTGGGGGCGCGACATTCAGTACTTC. This gives the protein CASSSRWGRDIQYF. Using reference TRBV7-2 and TRBJ2-4 for the parts outside the CDR3, the full variable domain is GAGVSQSPSNKVTEKGKDVELRCDPISGHTALYWYRQSLGQGLEFLIYFQGNSAPDKSGLPSDRFSAERTGGSVSTLTIQRTQQEDSAVYLCASSSRWGRDIQYFGAGTRLSVL.